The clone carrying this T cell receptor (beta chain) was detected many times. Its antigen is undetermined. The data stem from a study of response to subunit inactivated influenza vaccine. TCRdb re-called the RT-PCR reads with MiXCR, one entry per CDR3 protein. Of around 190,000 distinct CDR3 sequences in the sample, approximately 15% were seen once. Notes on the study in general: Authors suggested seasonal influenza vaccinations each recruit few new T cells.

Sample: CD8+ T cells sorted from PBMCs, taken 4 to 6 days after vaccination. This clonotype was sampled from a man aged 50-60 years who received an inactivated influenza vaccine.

Written as DNA, the CDR3 is TGTGCCAGCAGTTTATGGAGCGGGAGGTCGGTTGAGCAGTTCTTC. It codes for CASSLWSGRSVEQFF. This chain connects TRBV12-3 or TRBV12-4 to TRBJ2-1, with 9 nucleotides matching TRBD2. V gave up 2 bases and J gave up 9 bases; unmatched junction bases: 8. This CDR3 spans 15 amino acids.